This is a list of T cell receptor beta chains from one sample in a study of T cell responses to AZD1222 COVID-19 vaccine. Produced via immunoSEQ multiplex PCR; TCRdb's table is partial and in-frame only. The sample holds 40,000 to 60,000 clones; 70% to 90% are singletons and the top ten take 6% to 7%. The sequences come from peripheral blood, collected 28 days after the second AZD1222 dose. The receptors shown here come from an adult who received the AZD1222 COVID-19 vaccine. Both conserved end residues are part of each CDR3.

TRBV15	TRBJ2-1	CATSRGGLPGGNEQFF
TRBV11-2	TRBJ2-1	CASSQTSLDEQFF
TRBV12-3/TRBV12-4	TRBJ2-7	CAAGGPNYEQYF
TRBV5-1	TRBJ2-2	CASSPRAGRNTGELFF
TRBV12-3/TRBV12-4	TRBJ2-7	CASSSGPVAEQYF
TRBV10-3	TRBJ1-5	CAISETSPGGGPYSNQPQHF
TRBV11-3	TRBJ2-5	CASSTPSAKETQYF
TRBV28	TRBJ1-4	CASSSQTGTGATNEKLFF
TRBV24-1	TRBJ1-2	CATSDPPRDGIYGYTF
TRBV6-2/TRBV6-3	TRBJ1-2	CASSYHRINYGYTF
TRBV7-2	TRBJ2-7	CASSPAREQYF
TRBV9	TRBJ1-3	CASSTRGRGDTIYF
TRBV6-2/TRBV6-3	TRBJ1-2	CASSLDQGYGYTF
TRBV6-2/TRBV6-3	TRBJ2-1	CASSYSILGGPRDEQFF
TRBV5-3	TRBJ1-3	CARSLRMIASSGNTIYF
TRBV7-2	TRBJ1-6	CASSLVGGNSPLHF
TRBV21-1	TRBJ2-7	CASSNSGLCYEQYF
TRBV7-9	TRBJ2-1	CASSALPTGTVHYNEQFF
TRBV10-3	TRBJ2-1	CAISESEVSGRQEQFF
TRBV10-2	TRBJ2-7	CASLPTVGQTEQYF
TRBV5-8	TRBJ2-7	CASSAGQGYEQYF
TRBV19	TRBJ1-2	CASKTSRFPNYGYTF
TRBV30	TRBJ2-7	CAWSVPLAGGYEQYF
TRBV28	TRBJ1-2	CASSLQGGNGYTF
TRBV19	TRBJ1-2	CASSSSGPYGYTF
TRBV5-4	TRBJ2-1	CASSSPLSGHNEQFF
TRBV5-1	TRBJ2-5	CASSLVGETQYF
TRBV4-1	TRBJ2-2	CASSQDRRGSETGELFF
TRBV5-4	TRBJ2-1	CASLGGSYNEQFF
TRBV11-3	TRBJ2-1	CASSLGLQDLNEQFF
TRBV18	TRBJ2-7	CASSIGTGVYEQYF
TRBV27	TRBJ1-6	CASSLSSLNSPLHF
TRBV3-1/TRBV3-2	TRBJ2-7	CASSQASGRSYEQYF
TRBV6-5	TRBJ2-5	CASSSYGGLVETQYF
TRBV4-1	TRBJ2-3	CASSQPTSGRVKDTQYF
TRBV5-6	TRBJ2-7	CASSLAQATYEQYF
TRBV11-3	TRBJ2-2	CASSLLTTTGELFF
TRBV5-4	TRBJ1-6	CASSLEGTVNSPLHF
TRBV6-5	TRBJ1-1	CASRKKKQGNTEAFF
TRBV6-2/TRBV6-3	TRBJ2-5	CASSYGASEQETQYF
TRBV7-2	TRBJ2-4	CASSLGRLAGRQNIQYF
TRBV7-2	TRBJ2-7	CASSFGEGLYEQYF
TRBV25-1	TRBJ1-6	CASSPTAYSPLHF